This T cell receptor (beta chain) emerged from a study of OX40 agonist ivuxolimab in advanced cancers. In the study overall: Clinicians treated patients with ivuxolimab, an agonistic anti-OX40 (CD134) antibody. Every 2 weeks, patients received ivuxolimab intravenously, dosed at 0.01 to 10 mg/kg.

After removal of 4 bases from V and 1 base from J, the junction contained 7 bases not matched to a gene. Germline lookup yields CDR1 SGHVS and CDR2 FNYEAQ. The CDR3 contains 16 residues. Autoimmune disease history or systemic immunosuppression barred patients. Blood was sampled at baseline, cycle 4 day 1, and cycle 7 day 1. Sequenced by immunoSEQ multiplex PCR; TCRdb stores in-frame clones only, minus some. Among tens of thousands of clones listed, roughly nine tenths were seen once. The material sequenced was CD4+ or CD8+ T cells sorted from blood, taken in a trial of the OX40 agonist ivuxolimab. The chain couples TRBV7-6 to TRBJ1-3; TRBD1 agrees at 7 bases. This receptor was obtained from an adult with an advanced solid tumor such as melanoma, head and neck, liver or kidney cancer. Written as DNA, the CDR3 is TGTGCCAGCAGCTCCACACACAGGGGATCTGGAAACACCATATATTTT. Residues: CASSSTHRGSGNTIYF. The variable domain in full, with the rest retrieved from reference TRBV7-6 and TRBJ1-3, is GAGVSQSPRYKVTKRGQDVALRCDPISGHVSLYWYRQALGQGPEFLTYFNYEAQQDKSGLPNDRFSAERPEGSISTLTIQRTEQRDSAMYRCASSSTHRGSGNTIYFGEGSWLTVV.